The 5 T cell receptor beta chains in this list originate from one sample, sequenced in a study of OX40 agonist ivuxolimab in advanced cancers. Some clones are missing from TCRdb's copy, which holds only in-frame ones; the method was immunoSEQ multiplex PCR. The sample includes 90,000 to 100,000 clones, approximately 95% of them seen just once. The sample was CD4+ or CD8+ T cells sorted from blood, taken in a trial of the OX40 agonist ivuxolimab. These receptor sequences come from an adult with an advanced solid tumor such as melanoma, head and neck, liver or kidney cancer.

V gene TRBV19 combines with J gene TRBJ2-1; 9 bases match TRBD1. Trimming cost V 3 bases and J 5 bases; bases outside gene matches: 2. Per the germline V gene, CDR1 is LNHDA and CDR2 is SQIVND (reference sequence). The length of the CDR3 is 14 residues. This CDR3 reads CASSMGQGNNEQFF. The CDR3 DNA is TGTGCCAGTAGTATGGGACAGGGCAACAATGAGCAGTTCTTC.

This rearrangement joins TRBV4-1 to TRBJ1-1; D might be TRBD1 (5 bases). Germline CDR1 reads MGHRA; CDR2 reads YSYEKL. This CDR3 comprises 14 residues. Trimming shortened V by 4 bases and J by 6 bases, and 15 bases separated the two germline ends. In DNA, the CDR3 is TGCGCCAGCAGCCGAGAACGGGGGAGCGCTGAAGCTTTCTTT. It translates to CASSRERGSAEAFF.

V usage is TRBV6-5 and J usage is TRBJ1-1, with TRBD1 as a possible D gene (5 bases). V lost 5 bases and J 1 base, leaving 5 bases between the germline ends. The CDR3 is 12 amino acids. The V gene's germline CDR1 is MNHEY and CDR2 SVGAGI. The CDR3: CASSQGNTEAFF. CDR3 nucleotide sequence: TGTGCCAGCAGTCAGGGGAACACTGAAGCTTTCTTT.

The rearrangement joins TRBV5-1 to TRBJ1-4, with a possible D match to TRBD1 (5 bases). V gave up 4 bases and J gave up 3 bases, with 16 bases separating them. The CDR3 is 16 amino acids. Looked up from germline, CDR1 is SGHRS and CDR2 is YFSETQ. The DNA of the CDR3 is TGCGCCAGCAGCCCGTACTTGGGGCTCCCTAATGAAAAACTGTTTTTT. Translated, it gives CASSPYLGLPNEKLFF.

This chain uses TRBV29-1 with TRBJ2-7, with D possibly being TRBD2 (5 bases). The germline gives CDR1 SQVTM, CDR2 ANQGSEA. The V gene lost 4 bases and the J gene lost 3 bases, with 10 bases spanning the gap. The CDR3 extends over 12 amino acids. The DNA for the CDR3 is TGCAGCGTTGCCAGCGAGGGCTACGAGCAGTACTTC. Amino acid sequence: CSVASEGYEQYF.